This T cell receptor beta chain was captured by sequencing in a study of cytomegalovirus exposure and HLA in healthy donors. 60 Vbeta and 13 Jbeta primers were used in PCR. Here immunoSEQ multiplex PCR was the method, and the copy in TCRdb shows in-frame clones only, minus some. Its clone listing holds just over 150,000 clones. Germline V CDR1 and CDR2: ENHRY, SYGVKD. V trimming: 8 bases; J trimming: 5 bases; junction bases outside the gene matches: 8. CDR3 size: 13 residues. This receptor was taken from an older woman in good health and CMV-seronegative. The gene calls are TRBV10-3 and TRBJ2-5; TRBD1 matches 7 bases. Material: PBMCs. CDR3: CAIGDSGLETQYF. CDR3 nucleotides: TGTGCCATCGGGGACAGCGGCCTGGAGACCCAGTACTTC.